These 12 T cell receptor beta chains were sequenced from one sample in a study of T cells in Graves' hyperthyroidism and ophthalmopathy. Using RNA transcripts as the source, TCR beta CDR3 regions were amplified. The TCR CDR3 was amplified in a first-round RT-PCR using the HTBI primer set. TCRdb used MiXCR to reprocess the multiplex PCR reads, holding one entry per CDR3 protein. The table shows roughly 570,000 distinct CDR3 sequences, with 46% occurring only once. Material for sequencing was peripheral blood or thyroid tissue (not recorded which). All receptors come from a woman between 18 and 30 years old with Graves' hyperthyroidism.

This clonotype was seen many times. The chain combines TRBV5-1 with TRBJ2-7; D is undetermined. The CDR3 spans 13 residues. Germline CDR1 is SGHRS and CDR2 is YFSETQ. The V end lost 0 bases, the J end lost 7 bases, and 11 bases lay between the germline ends. The CDR3 spells CASSLEGKLEQYF. The DNA of the CDR3 is TGCGCCAGCAGCTTGGAAGGGAAATTGGAGCAGTACTTC.

This clonotype turned up a few times. Mismatch with germline at one junction end may stem from a read error. This rearrangement joins TRBV5-8 to TRBJ1-4; 8 bases line up with TRBD1. Looked up from germline, CDR1 is SGHTS and CDR2 is YDEGEE. This CDR3 contains 19 residues. CDR3 in amino acids: CASSRAGGVWRTTNEKLFF. The CDR3, as DNA: TGCGCCAGCAGCCGAGCAGGGGGCGTCTGGAGAACAACTAATGAAAAACTGTTTTTT.

The table lists this clonotype with many counts. The chain combines TRBV5-6 with TRBJ2-7, with D maybe TRBD1 (6 bases). V lost 1 base and J lost 5, with 13 bases in between. CDR3 length equals 14 residues. Per germline, CDR1 SGHDT and CDR2 YYEEEE. The CDR3 spells CASSLRGRGHEQYF. The CDR3 DNA reads as TGTGCCAGCAGCTTGCGTGGCAGGGGACACGAGCAGTACTTC.

This clonotype was counted many times. The chain recombines TRBV7-9 with TRBJ2-7, with 8 bases identical to TRBD2. V shed 3 bases, J shed 4 bases, and the junction held 5 bases outside the gene matches. The CDR3 covers 14 residues. Germline V gives CDR1 SEHNR, CDR2 FQNEAQ (reference sequence). The CDR3 here is CASSFNAGGYEQYF. CDR3 nucleotide sequence: TGTGCCAGCAGCTTCAATGCGGGAGGATACGAGCAGTACTTC.

Here the CDR3 DNA reads TGTGCCAGTAGTTCTCTACCGGGACAGAACAATCAGCCCCAGCATTTT. Translation gives CASSSLPGQNNQPQHF. The rearrangement uses TRBV19 and TRBJ1-5, with TRBD1 matching 7 bases. V trimming: 5 bases; J trimming: 3 bases; junction bases outside the gene matches: 10. CDR3 length: 16 residues. Per germline, CDR1 LNHDA and CDR2 SQIVND (reference sequence). The complete variable domain, with remaining parts taken from reference TRBV19 and TRBJ1-5, reads DGGITQSPKYLFRKEGQNVTLSCEQNLNHDAMYWYRQDPGQGLRLIYYSQIVNDFQKGDIAEGYSVSREKKESFPLTVTSAQKNPTAFYLCASSSLPGQNNQPQHFGDGTRLSIL.

This clonotype was detected ten times or more. The chain combines TRBV12-3 or TRBV12-4 with TRBJ1-1; a weak D match, TRBD1 (5 bases). V dropped 5 bases and J dropped 5 bases, with 15 bases sitting between them. CDR3 length equals 14 residues. The CDR3 region is CASSPLGGGTEAFF. The CDR3, as DNA: TGTGCCAGCAGTCCATTGGGGGGGGGAACTGAAGCTTTCTTT.

The rearrangement joins TRBV20-1 to TRBJ1-4; D unresolved. Per germline, CDR1 DFQATT and CDR2 SNEGSKA (reference sequence). Trimming took 6 bases from V and 8 from J, leaving 16 bases between them. CDR3 size: 13 residues. In DNA, the CDR3 is TGCAGTGCCATACAGACGTTGAGGGAAAAACTGTTTTTT. Translating it yields CSAIQTLREKLFF.

This clonotype has a count of ten or more. The chain combines TRBV5-4 with TRBJ2-7, with 14 nucleotides matching TRBD2. Per the germline V gene, CDR1 is SGHNT and CDR2 is YYREEE (reference sequence). The CDR3 totals 15 residues. Trimming cost V 4 bases and J 6 bases; bases outside gene matches: 6. CDR3 protein: CASSQRLAGGAEQYF. The CDR3 nucleotides read TGTGCCAGCAGCCAAAGACTAGCGGGAGGGGCCGAGCAGTACTTC.

The chain is built from TRBV2 and TRBJ1-1; a weak D match, TRBD1 (5 bases). Germline-derived CDR1 and CDR2 are SNHLY and FYNNEI. V was cut by 5 bases and J by 11 bases, with 12 bases left in between. The CDR3 totals 11 residues. The CDR3 region has the DNA TGTGCCAGCAGTTTGTCGGGGGTGGCTTTCTTT. It is translated as CASSLSGVAFF.

The chain combines TRBV7-9 with TRBJ2-7, with 10 bases identical to TRBD2. Gene TRBJ2-1 matches the end of the DNA better, so the J call may be wrong. The CDR3 is 15 residues long. CDR1 and CDR2 from the germline V gene are SEHNR and FQNEAQ (reference sequence). CDR3 in amino acids: CASSLQASGGGEQFF. DNA of the CDR3: TGTGCCAGCAGCCTACAGGCCAGCGGGGGGGGTGAGCAGTTCTTC.

About this clonotype itself: At one end the junction does not follow the germline gene, possibly because of a read error. The chain couples TRBV7-2 to TRBJ2-5, with D perhaps TRBD1 or TRBD2 (6 bases each). Germline V CDR1 and CDR2: SGHTA, FQGNSA. This CDR3 region has 14 residues. The CDR3 region has the DNA TGCGCCAGCAGCCACCGGGGGCTGGAAGAGACCCAGTACTTC. Translating gives CASSHRGLEETQYF.

This clonotype was seen a single time. A much more abundant neighbour one base away suggests this may be a read error. This sequence joins TRBV2 and TRBJ2-7; no clear D. The CDR3 runs 15 residues. Germline CDR1 and CDR2: SNHLY and FYNNEI. With 6 bases removed from V and 2 bases from J, the gap between germline ends came to 17 bases. The CDR3, as DNA: TGTGCCAGCAGCTTAGCCATACCTCTCCCCTACGAGCAGTACTTC. Protein: CASSLAIPLPYEQYF.